The next 25 T cell receptor beta chains were all read from a single sample in a study of T-cell reconstitution after alpha-beta-depleted transplantation in children. Unique molecular identifiers were incorporated into the prepared TCRbeta library. TCRdb independently ran MiXCR on the PCR reads; one entry per CDR3 protein. Here the sample spans about 70,000 distinct CDR3 sequences, roughly a tenth being singletons. The source material was PBMCs, sampled before TCRalphabeta/CD19-depleted stem cell transplant. These receptors all stem from a boy aged 5-17 years with acute myeloid leukemia, due to receive a stem cell transplant.

This clonotype occurred many times. The chain recombines TRBV14 with TRBJ2-7; D is ambiguous. Trimming stripped 4 bases from V and 3 bases from J, with 4 bases between. Germline V gene data show CDR1 as SGHDN and CDR2 as FVKESK. This CDR3 is 11 amino acids long. The CDR3 DNA reads as TGTGCCAGCAGCCTCCACTACGAGCAGTACTTC. Its protein product is CASSLHYEQYF.

This clonotype was counted many times. This sequence joins TRBV6-2 or TRBV6-3 and TRBJ1-1, with D possibly being TRBD1 (6 bases). The CDR3 is 16 amino acids. Between the trimmed V and J ends, which lost 5 bases and 6 bases, there was a span of 22 bases. CDR1 MNHEY and CDR2 SVGEGT come from the germline V gene. In DNA, the CDR3 is TGTGCCAGCAGTCTCGCCGGGACACGAATCGGGGCTGAAGCTTTCTTT. Translating gives CASSLAGTRIGAEAFF.

This clonotype has ten or more counts. This chain links TRBV15 with TRBJ2-5; D may be TRBD2 (6 bases). The CDR3 is made up of 15 amino acids. The germline CDR1 and CDR2 sequences are LNHNV and YYDKDF (reference sequence). V was pared by 2 bases and J by 5 bases, with 15 bases between. The CDR3 DNA follows: TGTGCCACCAGCAGATTAGCGGTGGACGGGGAGACCCAGTACTTC. It encodes CATSRLAVDGETQYF. Full variable domain (outside the CDR3, taken from reference TRBV15 and TRBJ2-5): DAMVIQNPRYQVTQFGKPVTLSCSQTLNHNVMYWYQQKSSQAPKLLFHYYDKDFNNEADTPDNFQSRRPNTSFCFLDIRSPGLGDTAMYLCATSRLAVDGETQYFGPGTRLLVL.

This clonotype was observed many times. This chain joins TRBV6-2 or TRBV6-3 and TRBJ2-5; possibly TRBD1 for D (5 bases). Germline lookup yields CDR1 MNHEY and CDR2 SVGEGT. This CDR3 has 15 residues. The V end lost 5 bases, the J end lost 1 base, and 14 bases lay between the germline ends. CDR3: CASSHGAPGQETQYF. For the CDR3, the DNA is TGTGCCAGCAGTCATGGGGCCCCCGGCCAAGAGACCCAGTACTTC.

This clonotype appeared a few times. This chain uses TRBV6-2 or TRBV6-3 with TRBJ1-1; 7 bases align to TRBD1. Germline CDR1 is MNHEY and CDR2 is SVGEGT. The junction had 16 bases not matched to a gene; V was cut back by 6 bases and J by 0 bases. CDR3 size: 18 residues. The CDR3 sequence: CASSLPGQSNTMNTEAFF. The CDR3 DNA is TGTGCCAGCAGCCTTCCGGGACAGAGCAACACAATGAACACTGAAGCTTTCTTT.

This clonotype was seen repeatedly, ten times or more. The J gene is TRBJ2-5, the V gene TRBV20-1; the match to TRBD2 covers 7 bases. The V gene's germline CDR1 is DFQATT and CDR2 SNEGSKA (reference sequence). V lost 5 bases, J lost 5 bases, and 5 bases stayed unmatched. The CDR3 length is 12 residues. CDR3 sequence: CSARTRWETQYF. CDR3 DNA: TGCAGTGCTCGGACTAGGTGGGAGACCCAGTACTTC.

The sample holds a few counts of this clonotype. The V call is TRBV9, the J call TRBJ2-1, with 10 bases identical to TRBD2. CDR3 length: 15 amino acids. Germline V gene data show CDR1 as SGDLS and CDR2 as YYNGEE. The J segment lost 7 bases and the V segment lost 3 bases, leaving 7 bases of the junction unmatched. The CDR3 sequence is CASSAPGLASNEQFF. In nucleotides, the CDR3 is TGTGCCAGCAGCGCACCGGGACTAGCGTCGAATGAGCAGTTCTTC.

In its sample, this clonotype was seen many times. V is TRBV6-5 and J is TRBJ2-3, with D perhaps matching TRBD1 or TRBD2 (6 bases each). This CDR3 region has 18 residues. V lost 4 bases, J lost 1 base, and 21 bases lay in between. The germline V gene encodes CDR1 MNHEY and CDR2 SVGAGI. The chain's CDR3 is CASSLYGGLLPGTDTQYF. CDR3 nucleotide sequence: TGTGCCAGCAGTTTATACGGGGGCCTCCTCCCTGGCACAGATACGCAGTATTTT.

This clonotype was counted a few times. The chain combines TRBV10-3 with TRBJ2-7; no definite D call. The germline gives CDR1 ENHRY, CDR2 SYGVKD. The CDR3 has 11 residues. With 1 base removed from V and 4 bases from J, the gap between germline ends came to 2 bases. CDR3 nucleotides: TGTGCCATCAGTGAGTTTTACGAGCAGTACTTC. Translating gives CAISEFYEQYF.

There are many counts of this clonotype. V gene TRBV29-1 combines with J gene TRBJ2-5, with 7 bases fitting TRBD2. Germline lookup yields CDR1 SQVTM and CDR2 ANQGSEA. The CDR3 is 13 amino acids. The V segment lost 5 bases and the J segment 4 bases; nucleotides outside the gene matches: 7. The chain's CDR3 is CSVLWDYPETQYF. CDR3 nucleotide sequence: TGCAGCGTTCTCTGGGACTACCCAGAGACCCAGTACTTC.

The genes are TRBV20-1 and TRBJ2-3; 7 bases are a match to TRBD2. Germline CDR1 reads DFQATT; CDR2 reads SNEGSKA (reference sequence). This CDR3 spans 15 amino acids. V dropped 3 bases and J dropped 6; count of bases not matched to a gene: 12. The CDR3 sequence is CSASGWREKDDTQYF. CDR3 nucleotide sequence: TGCAGTGCTAGTGGGTGGCGGGAGAAGGATGATACGCAGTATTTT.

This clonotype was found many times. The V gene is TRBV12-3 or TRBV12-4, the J gene TRBJ2-3, with D maybe TRBD2 (6 bases). The CDR3 is 14 residues long. Trimming removed 6 bases from V and 5 bases from J, with 15 bases in between. CDR3: CASRGLPVGDTQYF. The CDR3, as DNA: TGTGCCAGCAGGGGACTGCCGGTTGGAGATACGCAGTATTTT.

This clonotype occurred many times. V gene TRBV20-1 combines with J gene TRBJ2-5; 9 bases line up with TRBD2. V lost 0 bases to trimming and J lost 1 base; unmatched junction nucleotides: 6. CDR1 is DFQATT, CDR2 SNEGSKA, per germline (reference sequence). The CDR3 spans 16 residues. CDR3 DNA: TGCAGTGCTAGAGAGGGGGCGGGAGGGCCCCAAGAGACCCAGTACTTC. It is translated as CSAREGAGGPQETQYF.

This clonotype was seen repeatedly, ten times or more. The chain recombines TRBV27 with TRBJ2-2; D perhaps matches TRBD2 (5 bases). V was clipped by 6 bases and J by 0 bases, with 11 bases between them. This CDR3 region has 15 residues. Germline V gene data show CDR1 as MNHEY and CDR2 as SMNVEV (reference sequence). CDR3 in amino acids: CASRRAEANTGELFF. DNA for the CDR3: TGTGCCAGCAGGAGGGCAGAAGCGAACACCGGGGAGCTGTTTTTT.

This clonotype was picked up many times. The chain employs TRBV20-1 and TRBJ2-7, with a possible D match to TRBD2 (6 bases). Looked up from germline, CDR1 is DFQATT and CDR2 is SNEGSKA (reference sequence). The length of the CDR3 is 14 residues. V gave up 3 bases and J gave up 6 bases, with 18 bases separating them. CDR3 sequence reads: CSASKEGRLSEQYF. DNA for the CDR3: TGCAGTGCTAGCAAGGAGGGCCGACTATCCGAGCAGTACTTC.

The V gene is TRBV15, the J gene TRBJ1-5; a possible D gene is TRBD1 (6 bases). In germline, CDR1 is LNHNV, CDR2 YYDKDF (reference sequence). This CDR3 has 12 residues. The V end lost 9 bases, the J end lost 2 bases, and 8 bases lay between the germline ends. In DNA form, the CDR3 reads TGTGCCACAGGGGGTGGCAATCAGCCCCAGCATTTT. This sequence encodes CATGGGNQPQHF.

This clonotype was counted at least ten times. The gene calls are TRBV29-1 and TRBJ2-5, with 8 bases identical to TRBD2. This CDR3 has 13 residues. CDR1 SQVTM and CDR2 ANQGSEA come from the germline V gene. Trimming took 4 bases from V and 6 from J; bases not matched to a gene: 7. The CDR3 DNA reads as TGCAGCGTTGCTGAAGGACTAGCCCAGACCCAGTACTTC. This translates into CSVAEGLAQTQYF.

At least ten counts were recorded for this clonotype. The chain joins TRBV29-1 to TRBJ2-2; no reliable D call. There are 12 residues in the CDR3. CDR1 SQVTM and CDR2 ANQGSEA come from the germline V gene. Trimming stripped 7 bases from V and 5 bases from J, with 11 bases between. The CDR3 bases are TGCAGCGCCCGGAGTGGAACCGGGGAGCTGTTTTTT. It specifies CSARSGTGELFF.

This rearrangement joins TRBV13 to TRBJ2-3; 7 bases align to TRBD1. J lost 1 base, V lost 9 bases, and 1 base had no gene match. The germline CDR1 and CDR2 sequences are PRHDT and FYEKMQ (reference sequence). The CDR3 consists of 12 residues. This CDR3 is CASTGGTDTQYF. DNA of the CDR3: TGTGCCAGTACAGGGGGCACAGATACGCAGTATTTT.

This clonotype has ten or more counts. The V call is TRBV11-2, the J call TRBJ2-1; 7 positions agree with TRBD2. CDR3 length: 15 amino acids. Per germline, CDR1 SGHAT and CDR2 FQNNGV. Trimming at V came to 3 bases and at J to 12 bases, leaving 14 bases not matched to a gene. The CDR3 sequence: CASSLGAGPSVGQFF. Written as DNA, the CDR3 is TGTGCCAGCAGCTTGGGAGCGGGGCCATCCGTTGGGCAGTTCTTC.

This clonotype was recorded a few times. The rearrangement joins TRBV21-1 to TRBJ2-4; whether TRBD1, the table's D call, matches the DNA was not checked. TRBV21-1 is termed a pseudogene. The CDR3 totals 20 residues. As DNA, the CDR3 is TGTGCCAGCAGCAAAGCCGGGACAGGCTCAATTGTTGTAGCCAAAAACATTCAGTACTTC. It yields the protein CASSKAGTGSIVVAKNIQYF.

The chain has TRBV5-6 and TRBJ2-1; D gene uncertain. The CDR3 sequence is 12 residues long. Germline V gene lookup returns CDR1 SGHDT and CDR2 YYEEEE. Trimming shortened V by 0 bases and J by 6 bases, and 4 bases separated the two germline ends. The CDR3 bases are TGTGCCAGCAGCTTGGGATTCAATGAGCAGTTCTTC. It specifies CASSLGFNEQFF.

This clonotype was seen ten or more times. The chain has TRBV6-5 and TRBJ1-4, with D uncertain. Trimming shortened V by 2 bases and J by 0 bases, and 4 bases separated the two germline ends. CDR1 and CDR2 (germline): MNHEY, SVGAGI. This CDR3 is 14 amino acids long. The CDR3 region is CASSYAATNEKLFF. CDR3 DNA sequence: TGTGCCAGCAGTTACGCAGCAACTAATGAAAAACTGTTTTTT.

As regards this clonotype: A much more abundant neighbour one base away suggests this may be a read error. The chain is built from TRBV7-6 and TRBJ2-5; tentative D call: TRBD1 (6 bases). The CDR3 consists of 13 residues. Germline CDR1 reads SGHVS; CDR2 reads FNYEAQ. The CDR3 DNA reads TGTGCCAGTAACAGGGTGGGGCAAGAGACCCAGAACTTC. Translated, it gives CASNRVGQETQNF.

This clonotype was counted many times. The chain carries TRBV15 and TRBJ2-7, with TRBD1 identical over 8 bases. The CDR3 covers 14 residues. V gave up 0 bases and J gave up 5 bases; unmatched junction bases: 3. Germline V gives CDR1 LNHNV, CDR2 YYDKDF (reference sequence). CDR3 DNA: TGTGCCACCAGCAGAGAAAAGACAGGGGACGAGCAGTACTTC. Its translation is CATSREKTGDEQYF.